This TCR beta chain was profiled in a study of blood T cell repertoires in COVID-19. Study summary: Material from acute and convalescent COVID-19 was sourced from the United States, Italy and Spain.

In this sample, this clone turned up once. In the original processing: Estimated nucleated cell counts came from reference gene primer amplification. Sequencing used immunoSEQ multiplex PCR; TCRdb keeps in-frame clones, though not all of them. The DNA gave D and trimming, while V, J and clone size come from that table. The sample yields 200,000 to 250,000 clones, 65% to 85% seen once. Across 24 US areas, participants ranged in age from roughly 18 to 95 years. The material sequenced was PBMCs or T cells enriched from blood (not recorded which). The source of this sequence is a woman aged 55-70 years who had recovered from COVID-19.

CDR3 DNA sequence: TGTGCCAGCAGTTACTTTCGACTAGCGGGAGAGCACGAGCAGTTCTTC. Translating gives CASSYFRLAGEHEQFF. The chain combines TRBV6-5 with TRBJ2-1; the match to TRBD2 covers 12 bases. V gave up 1 base and J gave up 10 bases; unmatched junction bases: 8. Germline assignment: CDR1 MNHEY and CDR2 SVGAGI. The CDR3 extends over 16 amino acids.